A single sample is the source of the 14 T cell receptor beta chains below, sequenced in a study of T cell responses to AZD1222 COVID-19 vaccine. Repertoires were generated with immunoSEQ multiplex PCR, while TCRdb's copy carries only in-frame clones and drops some. The sample shows approximately 190,000 clones, 85% to 95% of them seen only once. Here the sequenced sample was peripheral blood, taken on day 0 of AZD1222 vaccination. The source of these receptors is an adult in good health.

The chain combines TRBV2 with TRBJ1-5; 7 nucleotides line up with TRBD1. CDR3 length: 15 residues. V trimming: 5 bases; J trimming: 2 bases; junction bases outside the gene matches: 6. CDR1 SNHLY and CDR2 FYNNEI come from the germline V gene. CDR3 DNA sequence: TGTGCCAGCAGTAGGGGGCTTCGGGGCAATCAGCCCCAGCATTTT. It encodes CASSRGLRGNQPQHF.

V usage is TRBV19 and J usage is TRBJ1-2; D is unclear. CDR1 is LNHDA and CDR2 is SQIVND in the germline V gene (reference sequence). The CDR3 has 12 amino acids. V was cut by 5 bases and J by 3 bases, with 7 bases left in between. The CDR3 DNA reads as TGTGCCAGTAGTCAGTGGGACTATGGCTACACCTTC. Translation gives CASSQWDYGYTF.

The chain carries TRBV30 and TRBJ1-5; unclear D gene. CDR1 GTSNPN and CDR2 SVGIG come from the germline V gene (reference sequence). Trimming took off 5 bases at V and 5 bases at J, with 10 bases between the two ends. This CDR3 is 12 amino acids long. CDR3 DNA: TGTGCCTGGGCCAGGTCTCATCAGCCCCAGCATTTT. It codes for CAWARSHQPQHF.

V and J are TRBV5-4 and TRBJ2-1; 12 nucleotides align to TRBD2. Germline trimming cut 0 bases from V and 7 bases from J; bases unmatched to any gene: 11. This CDR3 is 18 amino acids long. Germline V CDR1 and CDR2: SGHNT, YYREEE (reference sequence). CDR3 residues: CASSLGLAGASPRNEQFF. The CDR3 DNA reads TGTGCCAGCAGCTTGGGACTAGCGGGGGCCAGCCCCCGGAATGAGCAGTTCTTC.

V gene TRBV2 combines with J gene TRBJ2-1, with 11 bases fitting TRBD1. This CDR3 has 15 residues. V dropped 7 bases and J dropped 5; count of bases not matched to a gene: 7. Germline CDR1 and CDR2: SNHLY and FYNNEI. In DNA, the CDR3 is TGTGCCAGCATGAGGGGACAGGGGGGGAACAATGAGCAGTTCTTC. Protein product: CASMRGQGGNNEQFF. The full variable domain, in which reference TRBV2 and TRBJ2-1 provide the parts outside the CDR3, is EPEVTQTPSHQVTQMGQEVILRCVPISNHLYFYWYRQILGQKVEFLVSFYNNEISEKSEIFDDQFSVERPDGSNFTLKIRSTKLEDSAMYFCASMRGQGGNNEQFFGPGTRLTVL.

V gene TRBV15 combines with J gene TRBJ2-3; the D is unclear. This CDR3 has 13 amino acids. V lost 4 bases and J lost 3, with 8 bases in between. Germline V gives CDR1 LNHNV, CDR2 YYDKDF (reference sequence). The CDR3 is CATSIPGTDTQYF. The CDR3 coding sequence is TGTGCCACCAGCATCCCTGGAACAGATACGCAGTATTTT.

The chain carries TRBV12-3 or TRBV12-4 and TRBJ2-1; D uncertain. This CDR3 region has 12 residues. The V gene lost 5 bases and the J gene lost 9 bases, with 11 bases spanning the gap. The CDR3 spells CASSLWRGEQFF. For the CDR3, the DNA is TGTGCCAGCAGTCTTTGGCGCGGTGAGCAGTTCTTC.

The rearrangement uses TRBV7-2 and TRBJ1-1; D possibly corresponds to TRBD1 (6 bases). Trimming removed 5 bases from V and 0 bases from J, with 10 bases in between. This CDR3 has 14 residues. Germline V gene data show CDR1 as SGHTA and CDR2 as FQGNSA. The CDR3, as DNA: TGTGCCAGCAGCGCGACAGGACTGAACACTGAAGCTTTCTTT. Translated: CASSATGLNTEAFF. The complete variable domain, with remaining parts taken from reference TRBV7-2 and TRBJ1-1, reads GAGVSQSPSNKVTEKGKDVELRCDPISGHTALYWYRQSLGQGLEFLIYFQGNSAPDKSGLPSDRFSAERTGGSVSTLTIQRTQQEDSAVYLCASSATGLNTEAFFGQGTRLTVV.

V gene TRBV11-3 combines with J gene TRBJ2-7; TRBD1 aligns across 7 bases. CDR3 size: 15 residues. V was clipped by 5 bases and J by 1 base; unmatched bases: 8. Germline V gene lookup returns CDR1 SGHNT and CDR2 YENEEA. For the CDR3, the DNA is TGTGCCAGCAGCCCCGGGACAGCTGAATCCTACGAGCAGTACTTC. This codes for CASSPGTAESYEQYF.

This chain uses TRBV2 with TRBJ2-3, with a possible D match to TRBD1 (6 bases). Germline-derived CDR1 and CDR2 are SNHLY and FYNNEI. There are 15 residues in the CDR3. With 10 bases removed from V and 0 bases from J, the gap between germline ends came to 17 bases. CDR3 bases: TGTGCCACGACTGCTGGACAGACTAGCACAGATACGCAGTATTTT. Its translation is CATTAGQTSTDTQYF.

Points on this clone: The same CDR3 arises from other DNA sequences in this sample as well. The chain couples TRBV12-3 or TRBV12-4 to TRBJ1-1; D ambiguous. V was trimmed by 0 bases and J by 4 bases, leaving 3 bases between them. This CDR3 has 12 residues. CDR3 amino acids: CASSLAGTEAFF. CDR3 nucleotide sequence: TGTGCCAGCAGTTTAGCAGGCACTGAAGCTTTCTTT.

The chain combines TRBV12-3 or TRBV12-4 with TRBJ1-2; 10 bases map to TRBD1. The CDR3 loop spans 13 amino acids. Losses at the gene ends were 5 bases for V and 8 bases for J; bases not matched to a gene: 5. The CDR3 nucleotides are TGTGCCAGCAGTCCGGGACAGGGGAGCGGCTACACCTTC. This codes for CASSPGQGSGYTF.

As for this clone: One end of the junction fails to match germline, which may point to a read error. The CDR3, as DNA: TGTGCCTGCAGGGAGGGGACTAGTGAAAAACTGTTTTTT. This encodes CACREGTSEKLFF. This chain connects TRBV28 to TRBJ1-4, with D perhaps TRBD1 (5 bases). Germline V CDR1 and CDR2: MDHEN, SYDVKM. The CDR3 is 13 amino acids. The complete variable domain, with remaining parts taken from reference TRBV28 and TRBJ1-4, reads DVKVTQSSRYLVKRTGEKVFLECVQDMDHENMFWYRQDPGLGLRLIYFSYDVKMKEKGDIPEGYSVSREKKERFSLILESASTNQTSMYLCACREGTSEKLFFGSGTQLSVL.

V and J are TRBV27 and TRBJ1-4; D gene uncertain. This CDR3 has 14 amino acids. V was pared by 2 bases and J by 12 bases, with 16 bases between. Germline V gene sequence: CDR1 MNHEY, CDR2 SMNVEV (reference sequence). Here the CDR3 reads CASSLVPRGPELFF. The CDR3 DNA reads TGTGCCAGCAGTTTAGTTCCGCGCGGCCCGGAACTGTTTTTT.